The clone carrying this TCR beta chain was detected a few times. As yet, its antigen is unknown. RNA transcripts served as the template for amplifying TCR beta CDR3 regions. An initial round of RT-PCR targeting the TCR CDR3 relied on the HTBI primer set. Each CDR3 protein gets one entry after TCRdb re-called the multiplex PCR reads with MiXCR. Of some 400,000 distinct CDR3 sequences detected, about 13% appear once; the ten largest clones hold around 20%. The sample comes from a study of T cells in Graves' hyperthyroidism and ophthalmopathy. Overall study results and limits: Ophthalmopathy was told apart from stable hyperthyroidism by a 13 V-J model.

Trimming shortened V by 3 bases and J by 4 bases, and 17 bases separated the two germline ends. This CDR3 has 16 amino acids. Germline V gene data show CDR1 as SGHRS and CDR2 as YFSETQ. The sample comprised blood. The TCR originated in a man younger than 45 with Graves' hyperthyroidism that later progressed to Graves' ophthalmopathy. This rearrangement joins TRBV5-1 to TRBJ2-1; tentative D call: TRBD2 (6 bases). The CDR3: CASSSLASDRYNEQFF. The DNA for the CDR3 is TGCGCCAGCAGCTCCTTGGCTAGCGACCGATACAATGAGCAGTTCTTC.